These 8 T cell receptor beta chains share one sample of origin, sequenced in a study of T cells in Graves' hyperthyroidism and ophthalmopathy. TCR beta CDR3 regions were amplified from RNA transcripts. The study used the HTBI primer set for a first-round RT-PCR of the TCR CDR3. Using its own MiXCR run on the multiplex PCR reads, TCRdb lists one record per CDR3 protein. Of about 380,000 distinct CDR3 sequences listed, about 14% are singletons. The material sequenced was blood. The receptors here all came from a woman under 40 with Graves' ophthalmopathy.

This clonotype was seen ten or more times. V and J are TRBV12-3 or TRBV12-4 and TRBJ1-1, with TRBD1 as a possible D gene (5 bases). Trimming pared 8 bases from V and 1 base from J, leaving 11 bases between. This CDR3 is built from 13 residues. CDR3 nucleotides: TGTGCCAGCGATGAGGGACCGAACACTGAAGCTTTCTTT. This codes for CASDEGPNTEAFF.

This clonotype was detected a few times. V and J are TRBV10-2 and TRBJ2-2; D is undetermined. Germline CDR1 is WSHSY and CDR2 is SAAADI. There are 13 residues in the CDR3. Between the trimmed V and J ends, which lost 8 bases and 2 bases, there was a span of 9 bases. The CDR3: CASGIVNTGELFF. The CDR3 coding sequence is TGCGCCAGCGGGATAGTTAACACCGGGGAGCTGTTTTTT.

This clonotype was counted ten times or more. This chain joins TRBV3-1 and TRBJ2-6, with a weak D call TRBD2 (5 bases). Germline CDR1 and CDR2: LGHDT and YNNKEL (reference sequence). Trimming stripped 6 bases from V and 2 bases from J, with 14 bases between. This CDR3 is built from 16 residues. CDR3 protein: CASRPPGWAGANVLTF. In DNA form, the CDR3 reads TGTGCCAGCAGGCCCCCGGGGTGGGCTGGGGCCAACGTCCTGACTTTC.

This clonotype was observed many times. The chain has TRBV15 and TRBJ1-6; 9 positions match TRBD1. The CDR3 contains 16 residues. Germline V gives CDR1 LNHNV, CDR2 YYDKDF (reference sequence). After removal of 6 bases from V and 7 bases from J, the junction contained 10 bases not matched to a gene. CDR3 amino acids: CATRQHTGTGNSPLHF. The CDR3 region has the DNA TGTGCCACCAGACAACACACCGGGACAGGGAATTCACCCCTCCACTTT.

This clonotype was found many times. In nucleotides, the CDR3 is TGTGCCAGCAGTTACTCCCCGACAGGCCGGGAGCCCCAGCATTTT. Amino acid sequence: CASSYSPTGREPQHF. This chain links TRBV6-6 with TRBJ1-5; possible D gene TRBD1, 6 bases. V lost 0 bases, J lost 8 bases, and 14 bases lay in between. The CDR3 is 15 amino acids. CDR1 is MNHNY, CDR2 SVGAGI, per germline (reference sequence).

This clonotype occurred many times. The chain joins TRBV24-1 to TRBJ2-1; 8 nucleotides agree with TRBD1. The V segment lost 4 bases and the J segment 4 bases; nucleotides outside the gene matches: 11. Germline V CDR1 and CDR2: KGHDR, SFDVKD. The CDR3 runs to 17 residues. CDR3 residues: CATSDYDSTGGYNEQFF. CDR3 nucleotide sequence: TGTGCCACCAGTGACTACGATTCTACAGGGGGGTACAATGAGCAGTTCTTC.

As regards this clonotype: This may come from a read error, since a much larger clone is one base off. V and J are TRBV27 and TRBJ2-7; no clear D. The CDR3 is 11 residues long. In germline, CDR1 is MNHEY, CDR2 SMNVEV (reference sequence). The CDR3 nucleotides are TGTGCCAGCAGTTTAGGTCTACGGCAGTCCTTC. Protein product: CASSLGLRQSF.

V and J are TRBV5-1 and TRBJ2-1; the D call may be TRBD1 or TRBD2 (6 bases each). The CDR3 spans 14 residues. The germline CDR1 and CDR2 sequences are SGHRS and YFSETQ. V was shortened by 4 bases and J by 12 bases, with 20 bases between the two germline ends. The DNA of the CDR3 is TGCGCCAGCAGCACATCGGGGGTGGGACACCCGCAGTTCTTC. Translation: CASSTSGVGHPQFF.